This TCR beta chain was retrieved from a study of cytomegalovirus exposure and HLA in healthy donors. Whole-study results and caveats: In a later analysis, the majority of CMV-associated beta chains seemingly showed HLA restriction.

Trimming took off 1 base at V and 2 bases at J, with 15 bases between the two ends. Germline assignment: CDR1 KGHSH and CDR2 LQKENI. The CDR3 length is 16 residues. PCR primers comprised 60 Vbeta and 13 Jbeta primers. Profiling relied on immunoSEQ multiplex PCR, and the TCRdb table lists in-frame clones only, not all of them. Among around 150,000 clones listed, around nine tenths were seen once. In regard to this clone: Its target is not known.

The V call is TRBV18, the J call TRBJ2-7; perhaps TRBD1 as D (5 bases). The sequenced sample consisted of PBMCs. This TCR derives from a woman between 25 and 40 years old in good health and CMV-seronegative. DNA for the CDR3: TGTGCCAGCTCACCACTGGGGTCAGGGCAGCCCTACGAGCAGTACTTC. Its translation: CASSPLGSGQPYEQYF.